This T cell receptor beta chain originates from a study of blood T cell repertoires in COVID-19. Study-level information: PBMCs, B-cell-depleted T cells, or T cells provided the cDNA or gDNA that made up the material.

Authors' analysis steps: By means of reference gene primer amplification, nucleated cell counts were estimated. Libraries were prepared by immunoSEQ multiplex PCR; TCRdb keeps only in-frame clonotypes and omits some of them. The V and J calls and clone size were taken over from that table, and D and trimming were inferred from the DNA. Here the sample spans tens of thousands of clones, roughly four fifths being singletons. Germline V CDR1 and CDR2: SGHTA, FQGTGA. The CDR3 is made up of 15 amino acids. Trimming left V 5 bases short and J 7 bases short, with 18 bases between. The specimen was peripheral blood. This receptor was taken from a man aged 60-69 years with acute or convalescent COVID-19. The V gene is TRBV7-3, the J gene TRBJ2-1, with D tentatively TRBD1 (5 bases). CDR3 sequence: CASSPQTATRNEQFF. As DNA, the CDR3 is TGTGCCAGCAGCCCGCAGACAGCGACGCGAAATGAGCAGTTCTTC.